The 9 T cell receptor beta chains below come from one sample, sequenced in a study of blood T cell repertoires in COVID-19. Measured with immunoSEQ multiplex PCR; TCRdb has only the in-frame clones, and not every one. The sample shows 350,000 to 450,000 clones, around 90% of them seen only once. Sequencing was carried out using peripheral blood. The receptors originated from a human donor in a cohort sampled during active COVID-19.

The chain uses TRBV28 and TRBJ1-1, with D possibly being TRBD1 (5 bases). Per germline, CDR1 MDHEN and CDR2 SYDVKM. V was shortened by 8 bases and J by 0 bases, with 13 bases between the two germline ends. The CDR3 runs to 14 residues. CDR3 sequence: CASGETDMNTEAFF. The CDR3 region has the DNA TGTGCCAGCGGTGAGACAGACATGAACACTGAAGCTTTCTTT.

The V call is TRBV29-1, the J call TRBJ2-1, with 10 bases aligning to TRBD2. The CDR3 runs to 15 residues. Germline trimming cut 7 bases from V and 1 base from J; bases unmatched to any gene: 7. Germline V lookup: CDR1 SQVTM, CDR2 ANQGSEA. DNA for the CDR3: TGCAGCGCCGTTGAGCGGGAGGGGTCCTACAATGAGCAGTTCTTC. Translating it yields CSAVEREGSYNEQFF.

This CDR3 reads CASTMTWRGPVLVDTQYF. The CDR3 nucleotides read TGTGCCAGCACGATGACTTGGCGGGGGCCCGTTTTAGTAGATACGCAGTATTTT. The rearrangement links TRBV27 to TRBJ2-3, with a possible D match to TRBD2 (7 bases). This CDR3 is built from 18 residues. The ends were cut back, 7 bases at V and 5 bases at J, with 28 bases in the middle. In germline, CDR1 is MNHEY, CDR2 SMNVEV (reference sequence).

Only a few counts were recorded for this clone. The chain employs TRBV12-3 or TRBV12-4 and TRBJ1-1; D unclear. V gave up 5 bases and J gave up 5 bases, with 9 bases separating them. The CDR3 is 12 amino acids. CDR3 loop: CASSPSRTEAFF. CDR3 nucleotide sequence: TGTGCCAGCAGTCCTTCTAGGACTGAAGCTTTCTTT.

This clone has only one observation. The V and J genes are TRBV7-2 and TRBJ2-1; 10 bases are a match to TRBD2. CDR1 is SGHTA and CDR2 is FQGNSA in the germline V gene. Trimming removed 3 bases from V and 7 bases from J; junction bases left unmatched: 9. The CDR3 totals 16 residues. CDR3 in amino acids: CASSLPASGRRNEQFF. CDR3 nucleotides: TGTGCCAGCAGCTTGCCTGCTAGCGGGAGAAGAAATGAGCAGTTCTTC. Combining the CDR3 with reference TRBV7-2 and TRBJ2-1 gives the whole variable domain GAGVSQSPSNKVTEKGKDVELRCDPISGHTALYWYRQSLGQGLEFLIYFQGNSAPDKSGLPSDRFSAERTGGSVSTLTIQRTQQEDSAVYLCASSLPASGRRNEQFFGPGTRLTVL.

The chain has TRBV14 and TRBJ1-3; maybe TRBD1 (6 bases). The CDR3 covers 17 residues. The V end lost 2 bases, the J end lost 2 bases, and 16 bases lay between the germline ends. CDR1 is SGHDN, CDR2 FVKESK, per germline. CDR3 DNA sequence: TGTGCCAGCAGCCAACTACAGGGTCCTCGGCCTGGAAACACCATATATTTT. Amino acids: CASSQLQGPRPGNTIYF.

J is TRBJ2-3 and V is TRBV11-1, with D tentatively TRBD2 (5 bases). The V gene lost 0 bases and the J gene lost 6 bases, with 7 bases spanning the gap. In germline, CDR1 is SGHAT, CDR2 FQDESV (reference sequence). CDR3 length: 13 residues. The CDR3 spells CASSLATRDTQYF. The CDR3 bases are TGTGCCAGCAGCTTAGCTACTAGGGATACGCAGTATTTT.

The rearrangement uses TRBV5-4 and TRBJ2-2; 7 bases agree with TRBD1. Per the germline V gene, CDR1 is SGHNT and CDR2 is YYREEE (reference sequence). The CDR3 has 14 residues. V was clipped by 5 bases and J by 4 bases; unmatched bases: 5. The CDR3 here is CASRLQGTTGELFF. The CDR3 bases are TGTGCCAGCAGATTACAGGGGACCACCGGGGAGCTGTTTTTT.

V gene TRBV30 combines with J gene TRBJ2-4; 7 bases fit TRBD2. Germline CDR1 reads GTSNPN; CDR2 reads SVGIG (reference sequence). After removal of 3 bases from V and 3 bases from J, the junction contained 5 bases not matched to a gene. The CDR3 covers 14 residues. CDR3 region: CAWSGGSLKNIQYF. In nucleotides, the CDR3 is TGTGCCTGGAGCGGGGGGAGCCTCAAAAACATTCAGTACTTC.